This TCR beta chain was found in a study of T cell clones after liver transplantation (dated by TCRdb to between 2018 and 2021). Context from the whole study: Samples were obtained from ITN030ST, a randomized trial in which withdrawal of immunosuppression was attempted within 2 years of liver transplantation. Until randomization at 12-24 months post-transplant, subjects were given standard immunosuppression, with no induction therapy. After a pre-transplant mixed lymphocyte reaction, TCRbeta sequencing was used to pinpoint donor-reactive T cell clones, which were subsequently tracked in post-transplant blood. Of the eight recipients, a few were HCV-positive, while the remaining recipients had been transplanted for non-autoimmune, non-viral indications. Blood samples were taken pre-transplant, pre-randomization before withdrawal, and post-randomization after full withdrawal or failed withdrawal. Tolerance was defined as complete withdrawal of immunosuppression for at least one year without a rise in liver enzymes beyond twice the upper limit of normal. Third party-reactive TCRbeta sequences from pre-transplant MLRs were also identified as an antigen-independent comparator for donor-reactive sequences. A cohort of 8 liver transplant recipients was studied, of whom 3 were classified as tolerant and 5 as non-tolerant. Study-wide findings and limitations: Because allograft tissue specimens were not available, migration of donor-reactive T cells into the graft, rather than deletion, may have occurred. Low numbers of available donor cells limited the measurable donor-reactive repertoire in two subjects. Circulating donor-reactive CD4 TCRbeta sequences fell significantly post-transplant in most of the 8 subjects, irrespective of tolerance or HCV status. Once repertoire turnover was taken into account, donor-reactive detection showed a significant reduction for CD4 in 7 of 8 subjects and for CD8 in 8 of 8. The conclusions were considered preliminary, being limited by small, heterogeneous patient numbers and non-standardized post-transplant time points. A greater decline was seen for donor-reactive sequences than for third party-reactive sequences, suggesting partial antigen-specific deletion unrelated to withdrawal success.

Unstimulated PBMCs, after thawing, were stained for CD3, CD4 and CD8 and then FACS-sorted into CD3+CD4+ and CD3+CD8+ populations. Each of the 8 studied subjects was randomized to immunosuppression withdrawal. The Qiagen DNeasy Blood and Tissue Kit was used to isolate genomic DNA. Points on this clone: It has no known antigen specificity. Per-base qualities were not stored, and no clone one base away is much larger.

Per the germline V gene, SGHDT is the CDR1 and YYEEEE is the CDR2. The cysteine opens and the phenylalanine closes a CDR3 of 14 amino acids. Here the CDR3 DNA is all that survives: 42 bases in frame from base 1. Cut back by 0 bases and 2 bases, the V and J ends lie 5 bases apart. High-throughput TCRbeta CDR3 sequencing of frozen genomic DNA was performed by immunoSEQ, with PCR amplification, mapping, bias correction and internal controls included. Concerning the study's data processing: Only productive rearrangements were retained, and each unique TCRbeta sequence was defined by its CDR3 nucleotide sequence together with its V and J gene. For a sequence to be called donor-reactive, it needed a frequency of at least 0.01% and at least 5-fold expansion in CFSE-low cells compared with unstimulated pre-transplant cells. Per-subject minimum frequency thresholds, based on the lowest-template unstimulated sample, ensured at least 90% detection power. Repertoire turnover was measured by Jensen-Shannon divergence between the top 1000 TCRbeta sequences post- and pre-transplant. Two-sided Fisher's exact tests were used to test for changes in how often donor-reactive sequences were detected. The immuneACCESS repertoire file appears here via TCRdb, limited to in-frame rearrangements. These files lack a portion of the clones; in checked studies, under half of the deficit traces to unresolved V genes, and the cause of the others is not known. V and J calls plus clone size are reproduced from that table; the DNA served to infer D and trimming. A total of 50,000 or so clones appear in this sample, more than 65% of them only once. The top ten clonotypes cover less than 10% of the sample.

Rearrangement joined TRBV5-6 to TRBJ2-2; no D segment can be confidently identified. This sample comprised CD4+ T cells from blood, obtained more than 52 months after liver transplant. This clonotype originated in a human patient who received a liver transplant. Some T cells may originate with the graft donor following a transplant. The DNA sequence is TGTGCCAGCAGCTTGGTAAGAAACACCGGGGAGCTGTTTTTT. The resulting protein is CASSLVRNTGELFF.